These 26 T cell receptor beta chains were sequenced from one sample in a study of blood T cell repertoires in COVID-19. Here immunoSEQ multiplex PCR was the method, and the copy in TCRdb shows in-frame clones only, minus some. The table records about 160,000 clones, 84% of them present only once. The specimen was peripheral blood. The receptors derive from a man between 65 and 85 years old with acute or convalescent COVID-19.

The V gene is TRBV14, the J gene TRBJ2-1; TRBD2 aligns across 15 bases. Germline CDR1 is SGHDN and CDR2 is FVKESK. CDR3 length equals 15 residues. The trim removed 3 bases at V and 9 bases at J, leaving 3 bases unmatched. The CDR3 region is CASSQGLAGGPEQFF. The CDR3 DNA is TGTGCCAGCAGCCAGGGACTAGCGGGAGGACCTGAGCAGTTCTTC.

This sequence joins TRBV3-1 (or the pseudogene TRBV3-2) and TRBJ2-7; TRBD2 matches 9 bases. Germline assignment: CDR1 LGHDT and CDR2 YNNKEL (reference sequence). V dropped 3 bases and J dropped 1; count of bases not matched to a gene: 4. This CDR3 is 15 amino acids long. CDR3 loop: CASSHASGGSYEQYF. The CDR3 DNA reads TGTGCCAGCAGCCACGCGAGCGGGGGGTCCTACGAGCAGTACTTC.

The V and J genes are TRBV7-3 and TRBJ2-4, with 10 bases that match TRBD1. The ends lost 3 bases at V and 1 base at J; junction bases unmatched: 9. The CDR3 totals 18 residues. Per germline, CDR1 SGHTA and CDR2 FQGTGA. CDR3 sequence: CASSFGTGGQGAKNIQYF. For the CDR3, the DNA is TGTGCCAGCAGCTTCGGGACTGGGGGACAGGGGGCCAAAAACATTCAGTACTTC.

The chain has TRBV9 and TRBJ2-1; possible D gene TRBD2, 5 bases. This CDR3 region has 14 residues. The V gene lost 7 bases and the J gene lost 3 bases, with 14 bases spanning the gap. Germline values: CDR1 SGDLS, CDR2 YYNGEE. The CDR3 DNA is TGTGCCAGCTGTGCCGGAGAGGGCTACAATGAGCAGTTCTTC. This encodes CASCAGEGYNEQFF.

The chain is built from TRBV5-4 and TRBJ2-1, with a weak D call TRBD2 (6 bases). This CDR3 contains 14 residues. The germline V and J ends were trimmed by 1 base and 7 bases, with 12 bases remaining between them. Looked up from germline, CDR1 is SGHNT and CDR2 is YYREEE (reference sequence). Written as DNA, the CDR3 is TGTGCCAGCAGCTTGACCTCCGGGGGTAATGAGCAGTTCTTC. Its protein product is CASSLTSGGNEQFF.

The chain carries TRBV3-1 (or the pseudogene TRBV3-2) and TRBJ2-7, with D perhaps matching TRBD1 (5 bases). The length of the CDR3 is 14 residues. Germline CDR1 and CDR2: LGHDT and YNNKEL (reference sequence). V was cut by 1 base and J by 7 bases, with 14 bases left in between. CDR3 region: CASSQGVGEEEQYF. CDR3 DNA: TGTGCCAGCAGCCAAGGAGTAGGGGAAGAAGAGCAGTACTTC.

The CDR3 loop is CASSQDPGTSGNEQFF. The CDR3 nucleotides read TGTGCCAGCAGCCAAGATCCCGGGACTAGCGGTAATGAGCAGTTCTTC. This rearrangement joins TRBV3-1 (or the pseudogene TRBV3-2) to TRBJ2-1; TRBD2 matches 11 bases. Germline trimming cut 0 bases from V and 7 bases from J; bases unmatched to any gene: 5. The germline V gene has CDR1 LGHDT and CDR2 YNNKEL (reference sequence). CDR3 length equals 16 residues.

The chain recombines TRBV2 with TRBJ2-5, with 10 bases matching TRBD1. With V trimmed by 6 bases and J by 5 bases, 6 bases remained unmatched. This CDR3 has 14 amino acids. From germline, CDR1 is SNHLY and CDR2 FYNNEI. The CDR3 sequence: CASRMTGGEETQYF. Written as DNA, the CDR3 is TGTGCCAGCAGGATGACAGGGGGCGAGGAGACCCAGTACTTC.

The gene calls are TRBV6-5 and TRBJ1-2; no reliable D call. There are 15 residues in the CDR3. The V gene's germline CDR1 is MNHEY and CDR2 SVGAGI. With 7 bases removed from V and 4 bases from J, the gap between germline ends came to 19 bases. The CDR3 loop is CASTVGERPLYGYTF. The CDR3 coding sequence is TGTGCCAGCACCGTCGGGGAGAGGCCCCTCTATGGCTACACCTTC.

This chain joins TRBV19 and TRBJ2-3; TRBD2 aligns across 12 bases. Germline V CDR1 and CDR2: LNHDA, SQIVND (reference sequence). The V and J ends lost 10 bases and 3 bases, in that order; junction bases with no gene match: 11. The CDR3 length is 16 residues. The CDR3 spells CATRLAGVLGTDTQYF. DNA for the CDR3: TGTGCCACCCGACTAGCGGGGGTTCTCGGGACAGATACGCAGTATTTT.

The CDR3 nucleotides read TGTGCCAGCAGTGAAGTTGCAGGGGGCCATGGCTACACCTTC. Translated, it gives CASSEVAGGHGYTF. The genes are TRBV6-1 and TRBJ1-2; 8 positions agree with TRBD1. J gave up 6 bases and V 1 base, and 4 bases lay outside the gene matches. Germline V gene data show CDR1 as MNHNS and CDR2 as SASEGT. This CDR3 region has 14 residues.

The genes are TRBV29-1 and TRBJ2-7; 7 bases map to TRBD2. The CDR3 has 12 residues. V dropped 0 bases and J dropped 6; count of bases not matched to a gene: 2. Germline V CDR1 and CDR2: SQVTM, ANQGSEA. The CDR3 bases are TGCAGCGTTGAAGAAACTAGCGCCGAGCAGTACTTC. It is translated as CSVEETSAEQYF.

The chain couples TRBV5-1 to TRBJ2-2, with D possibly matching TRBD2 (5 bases). The CDR3 runs to 15 residues. The V end was cut by 4 bases, the J end by 0 bases, with 10 bases between. Germline lookup yields CDR1 SGHRS and CDR2 YFSETQ. Written as DNA, the CDR3 is TGCGCCAGCAGCCTTCGGGATCCGAACACCGGGGAGCTGTTTTTT. Protein: CASSLRDPNTGELFF.

V and J are TRBV5-4 and TRBJ1-5, with 8 nucleotides matching TRBD1. V lost 3 bases, J lost 7 bases, and 3 bases stayed unmatched. This CDR3 is built from 13 residues. Germline V gives CDR1 SGHNT, CDR2 YYREEE (reference sequence). The CDR3 reads CASSSGTGQPQHF. DNA of the CDR3: TGTGCCAGCAGCTCCGGGACAGGACAGCCCCAGCATTTT.

The rearrangement links TRBV5-4 to TRBJ2-7, with 7 bases lining up with TRBD1. After removal of 4 bases from V and 2 bases from J, the junction contained 12 bases not matched to a gene. The CDR3 covers 16 residues. Germline V gene lookup returns CDR1 SGHNT and CDR2 YYREEE (reference sequence). CDR3 sequence: CASSQEDRTAAYEQYF. In nucleotides, the CDR3 is TGTGCCAGCAGCCAGGAGGACAGGACAGCTGCCTACGAGCAGTACTTC.

The CDR3 reads CATTGGSSYNEQFF. For the CDR3, the DNA is TGTGCCACGACCGGGGGGAGCTCCTACAATGAGCAGTTCTTC. The rearrangement joins TRBV6-5 to TRBJ2-1, with 7 bases fitting TRBD2. J gave up 0 bases and V 10 bases, and 6 bases lay outside the gene matches. CDR1 and CDR2 (germline): MNHEY, SVGAGI. The CDR3 loop spans 14 amino acids.

Remarks on this clone: Compared with germline, one end of the junction differs, possibly owing to a read error. This chain connects TRBV6-6 to TRBJ1-2, with 9 bases lining up with TRBD1. Germline V gene lookup returns CDR1 MNHNY and CDR2 SVGAGI (reference sequence). This CDR3 spans 11 amino acids. The DNA for the CDR3 is TGTGCCAGCAGTCCACGGGACAGGGCCGACTTC. Its translation: CASSPRDRADF.

V gene TRBV27 combines with J gene TRBJ2-3, with 8 bases fitting TRBD2. Germline V gives CDR1 MNHEY, CDR2 SMNVEV (reference sequence). The V segment lost 3 bases and the J segment 9 bases; nucleotides outside the gene matches: 29. The CDR3 loop spans 21 amino acids. The CDR3 DNA reads as TGTGCCAGCAGTTTTTCATTGGGCGGGGTAGGAAAGCGGGGGCCCCGGTGGACGCAGTATTTT. Translation gives CASSFSLGGVGKRGPRWTQYF.

This clone has only a few counts. V and J are TRBV3-1 (or the pseudogene TRBV3-2) and TRBJ1-4, with D maybe TRBD1 (5 bases). Between the trimmed V and J ends, which lost 1 base and 10 bases, there was a span of 10 bases. CDR1 LGHDT and CDR2 YNNKEL come from the germline V gene (reference sequence). This CDR3 has 13 amino acids. The CDR3 coding sequence is TGTGCCAGCAGCCAAGCTAGGGGCGGAAAACTGTTTTTT. It translates to CASSQARGGKLFF.

The V and J genes are TRBV5-1 and TRBJ2-1; 9 bases are shared with TRBD2. Germline V gene sequence: CDR1 SGHRS, CDR2 YFSETQ. Trimming at V came to 4 bases and at J to 5 bases, leaving 7 bases not matched to a gene. This CDR3 is 15 amino acids long. Here the CDR3 DNA reads TGCGCCAGCAGCCCGACTAGCGGTTTTAACAATGAGCAGTTCTTC. Its protein product is CASSPTSGFNNEQFF.

This chain uses TRBV6-5 with TRBJ2-5; 10 positions match TRBD1. This CDR3 has 13 amino acids. Germline V CDR1 and CDR2: MNHEY, SVGAGI. V was pared by 4 bases and J by 9 bases, with 5 bases of the junction left unmatched. The CDR3 DNA reads TGTGCCAGCAGTTGGAGACAGGGGGCTCCCCAGTACTTC. Its protein is CASSWRQGAPQYF.

The chain employs TRBV15 and TRBJ2-4, with 7 bases aligning to TRBD2. CDR3 length equals 19 residues. Germline CDR1 LNHNV, CDR2 YYDKDF (reference sequence). V lost 0 bases and J lost 2; bases outside the gene matches: 13. In DNA form, the CDR3 reads TGTGCCACCAGCAGAGAGAGGGACTATCTAAAGGGGACCAAAAACATTCAGTACTTC. It encodes CATSRERDYLKGTKNIQYF.

The chain links TRBV10-3 to TRBJ2-3; TRBD2 matches 7 bases. CDR3 length: 15 amino acids. Trimming took 4 bases from V and 0 from J; bases not matched to a gene: 4. Germline V gene lookup returns CDR1 ENHRY and CDR2 SYGVKD. The CDR3 here is CAISAGGGSTDTQYF. CDR3 coding DNA: TGTGCCATCAGTGCAGGCGGGGGAAGCACAGATACGCAGTATTTT.

The chain recombines TRBV28 with TRBJ1-5; no firm D call. Deletions cut 3 bases from V and 9 bases from J, with 6 bases between. CDR1 is MDHEN, CDR2 SYDVKM, per germline. The CDR3 has 11 amino acids. The CDR3 DNA reads as TGTGCCAGCAGTTTTGGGCCGCCCCAGCATTTT. As protein: CASSFGPPQHF.

This sequence joins TRBV5-4 and TRBJ2-1; no firm D call. The CDR3 covers 15 residues. CDR1 is SGHNT, CDR2 YYREEE, per germline (reference sequence). V lost 3 bases and J lost 7, with 17 bases in between. The chain's CDR3 is CASSSNPVHVNEQFF. CDR3 in DNA: TGTGCCAGCAGCTCTAACCCGGTCCATGTAAATGAGCAGTTCTTC.

This chain joins TRBV3-1 (or the pseudogene TRBV3-2) and TRBJ2-2; 7 bases line up with TRBD2. V lost 6 bases and J lost 0; bases outside the gene matches: 1. CDR1 is LGHDT, CDR2 YNNKEL, per germline (reference sequence). CDR3 length: 14 residues. DNA of the CDR3: TGTGCCAGCAGGCGGGGGACGAACACCGGGGAGCTGTTTTTT. This translates into CASRRGTNTGELFF.